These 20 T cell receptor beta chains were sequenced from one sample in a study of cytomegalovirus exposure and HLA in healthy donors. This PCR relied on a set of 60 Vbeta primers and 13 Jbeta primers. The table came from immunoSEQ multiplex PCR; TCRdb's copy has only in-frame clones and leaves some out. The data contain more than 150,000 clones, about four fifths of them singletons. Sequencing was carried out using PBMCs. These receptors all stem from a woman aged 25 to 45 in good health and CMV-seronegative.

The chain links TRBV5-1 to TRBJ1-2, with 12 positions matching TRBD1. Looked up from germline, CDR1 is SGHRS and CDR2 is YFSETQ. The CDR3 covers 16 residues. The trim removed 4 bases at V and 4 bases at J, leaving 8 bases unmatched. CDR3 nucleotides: TGCGCCAGCAGCACAGGGACAGGGGGCGCCTCCTATGGCTACACCTTC. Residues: CASSTGTGGASYGYTF.

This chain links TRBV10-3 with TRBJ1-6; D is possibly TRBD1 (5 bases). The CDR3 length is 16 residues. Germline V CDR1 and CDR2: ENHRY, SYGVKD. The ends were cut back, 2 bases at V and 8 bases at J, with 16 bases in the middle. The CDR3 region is CAISETGQGYDSPLHF. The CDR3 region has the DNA TGTGCCATCAGTGAGACCGGACAAGGGTACGATTCACCCCTCCACTTT.

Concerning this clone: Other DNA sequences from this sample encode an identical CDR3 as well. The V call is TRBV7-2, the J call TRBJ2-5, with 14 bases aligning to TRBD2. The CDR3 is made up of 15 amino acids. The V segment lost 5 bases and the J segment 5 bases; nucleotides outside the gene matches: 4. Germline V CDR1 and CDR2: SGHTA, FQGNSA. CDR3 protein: CASSPGLAGVETQYF. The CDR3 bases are TGTGCCAGCAGCCCGGGACTAGCGGGGGTCGAGACCCAGTACTTC.

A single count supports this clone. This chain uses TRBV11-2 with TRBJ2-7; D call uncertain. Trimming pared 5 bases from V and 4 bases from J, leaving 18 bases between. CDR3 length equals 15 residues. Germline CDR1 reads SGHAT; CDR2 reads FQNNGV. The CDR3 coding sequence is TGTGCCAGCAGCACGTCGAAGACTGGTGGGTACGAGCAGTACTTC. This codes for CASSTSKTGGYEQYF. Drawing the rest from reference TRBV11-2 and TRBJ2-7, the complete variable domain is EAGVAQSPRYKIIEKRQSVAFWCNPISGHATLYWYQQILGQGPKLLIQFQNNGVVDDSQLPKDRFSAERLKGVDSTLKIQPAKLEDSAVYLCASSTSKTGGYEQYFGPGTRLTVT.

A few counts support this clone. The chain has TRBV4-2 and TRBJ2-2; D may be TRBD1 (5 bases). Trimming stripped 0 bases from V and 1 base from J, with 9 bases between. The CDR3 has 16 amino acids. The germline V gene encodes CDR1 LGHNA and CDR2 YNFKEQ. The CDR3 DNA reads TGTGCCAGCAGCCAAGAAGCAGGGCTGAACACCGGGGAGCTGTTTTTT. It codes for CASSQEAGLNTGELFF.

The CDR3 loop is CASSWDREETQYF. Here the CDR3 DNA reads TGTGCCAGCAGCTGGGACAGGGAAGAGACCCAGTACTTC. The rearrangement links TRBV7-2 to TRBJ2-5; TRBD1 matches at 9 bases. V lost 4 bases, J lost 3 bases, and 0 bases stayed unmatched. CDR1 and CDR2 from the germline V gene are SGHTA and FQGNSA. The CDR3 covers 13 residues.

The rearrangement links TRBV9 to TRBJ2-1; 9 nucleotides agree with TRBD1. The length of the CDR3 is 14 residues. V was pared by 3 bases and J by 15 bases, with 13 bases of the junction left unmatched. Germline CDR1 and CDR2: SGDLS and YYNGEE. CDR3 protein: CASSDGTGSVGTFF. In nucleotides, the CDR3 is TGTGCCAGCAGCGATGGGACAGGGAGCGTTGGGACGTTCTTC. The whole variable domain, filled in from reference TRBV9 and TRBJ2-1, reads DSGVTQTPKHLITATGQRVTLRCSPRSGDLSVYWYQQSLDQGLQFLIQYYNGEERAKGNILERFSAQQFPDLHSELNLSSLELGDSALYFCASSDGTGSVGTFFGPGTRLTVL.

CDR3 sequence reads: CASSPVKGQGGEKLFF. The CDR3 coding sequence is TGCGCCAGCAGCCCTGTCAAGGGACAGGGAGGCGAAAAACTGTTTTTT. The chain couples TRBV5-1 to TRBJ1-4, with 9 nucleotides matching TRBD1. Trimming at V came to 4 bases and at J to 8 bases, leaving 12 bases not matched to a gene. The CDR3 has 16 amino acids. Per the germline V gene, CDR1 is SGHRS and CDR2 is YFSETQ.

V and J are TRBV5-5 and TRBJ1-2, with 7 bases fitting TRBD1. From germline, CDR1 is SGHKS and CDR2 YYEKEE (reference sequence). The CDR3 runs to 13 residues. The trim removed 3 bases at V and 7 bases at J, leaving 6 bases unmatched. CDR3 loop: CASSSGTGVGYTF. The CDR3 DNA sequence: TGTGCCAGCAGCTCCGGAACAGGGGTTGGCTACACCTTC.

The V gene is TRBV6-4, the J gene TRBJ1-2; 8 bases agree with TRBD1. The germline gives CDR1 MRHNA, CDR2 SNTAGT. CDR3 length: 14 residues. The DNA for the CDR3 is TGTCCTCATCCCCGGACAGGGAAGAGCTATGGCTACACCTTC. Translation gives CPHPRTGKSYGYTF.

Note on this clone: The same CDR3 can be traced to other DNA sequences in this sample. CDR3 amino acids: CASRKLGLALANEQFF. The CDR3 coding sequence is TGCGCCAGCAGAAAACTGGGACTGGCACTTGCGAATGAGCAGTTCTTC. The V call is TRBV5-1, the J call TRBJ2-1; D might be TRBD2 (6 bases). There are 16 residues in the CDR3. Germline CDR1 SGHRS, CDR2 YFSETQ. The V end lost 5 bases, the J end lost 7 bases, and 22 bases lay between the germline ends.

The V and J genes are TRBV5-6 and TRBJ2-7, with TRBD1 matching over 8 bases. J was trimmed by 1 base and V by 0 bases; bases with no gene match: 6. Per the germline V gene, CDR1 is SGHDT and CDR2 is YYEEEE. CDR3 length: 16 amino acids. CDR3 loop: CASSLGYGTGSYEQYF. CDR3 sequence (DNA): TGTGCCAGCAGCTTGGGTTATGGGACAGGATCCTACGAGCAGTACTTC.

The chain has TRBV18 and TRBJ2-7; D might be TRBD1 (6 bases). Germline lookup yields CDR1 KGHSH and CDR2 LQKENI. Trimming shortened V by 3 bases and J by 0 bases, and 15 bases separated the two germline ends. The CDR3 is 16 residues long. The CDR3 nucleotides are TGTGCCAGCTCACCGGCGAGGACAGTTGCCTCCTACGAGCAGTACTTC. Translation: CASSPARTVASYEQYF.

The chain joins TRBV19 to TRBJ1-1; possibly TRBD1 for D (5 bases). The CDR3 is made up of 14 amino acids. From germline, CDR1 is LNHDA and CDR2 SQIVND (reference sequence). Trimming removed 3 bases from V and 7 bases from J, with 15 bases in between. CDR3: CASSIRAEVSEAFF. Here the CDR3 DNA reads TGTGCCAGTAGTATCAGGGCTGAAGTTAGTGAAGCTTTCTTT. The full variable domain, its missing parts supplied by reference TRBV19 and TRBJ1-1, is DGGITQSPKYLFRKEGQNVTLSCEQNLNHDAMYWYRQDPGQGLRLIYYSQIVNDFQKGDIAEGYSVSREKKESFPLTVTSAQKNPTAFYLCASSIRAEVSEAFFGQGTRLTVV.

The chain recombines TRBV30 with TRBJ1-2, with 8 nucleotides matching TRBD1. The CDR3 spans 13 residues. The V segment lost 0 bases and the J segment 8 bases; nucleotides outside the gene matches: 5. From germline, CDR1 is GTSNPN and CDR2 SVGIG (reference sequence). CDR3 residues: CAWSVSGQGGYTF. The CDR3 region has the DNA TGTGCCTGGAGTGTGTCCGGACAGGGAGGCTACACCTTC.

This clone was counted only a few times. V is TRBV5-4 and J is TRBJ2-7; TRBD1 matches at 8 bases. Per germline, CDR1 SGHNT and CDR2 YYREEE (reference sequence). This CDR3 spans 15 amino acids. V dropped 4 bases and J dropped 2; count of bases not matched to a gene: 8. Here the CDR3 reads CASSGPGQAAYEQYF. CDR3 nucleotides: TGTGCCAGCAGCGGACCGGGACAGGCTGCCTACGAGCAGTACTTC.

CDR3: CASSLGGEQYF. In DNA, the CDR3 is TGTGCCAGCAGTCTGGGCGGGGAGCAGTACTTC. The chain is built from TRBV6-5 and TRBJ2-7, with D possibly being TRBD2 (5 bases). CDR3 length equals 11 residues. Looked up from germline, CDR1 is MNHEY and CDR2 is SVGAGI. Trimming removed 5 bases at V and 7 bases at J, with 9 bases between.

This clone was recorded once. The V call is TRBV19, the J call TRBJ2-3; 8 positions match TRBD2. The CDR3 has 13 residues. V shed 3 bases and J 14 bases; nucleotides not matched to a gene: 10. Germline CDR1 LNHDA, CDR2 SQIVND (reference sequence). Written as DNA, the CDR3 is TGTGCCAGTAGTATGACTCCGGGACTAGTACTGTATTTT. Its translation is CASSMTPGLVLYF.

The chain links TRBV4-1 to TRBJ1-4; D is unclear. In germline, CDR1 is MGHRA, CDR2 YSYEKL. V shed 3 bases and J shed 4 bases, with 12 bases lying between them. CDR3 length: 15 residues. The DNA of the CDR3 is TGCGCCAGCAGCCAGCCGGGAGGTGATAATGAAAAACTGTTTTTT. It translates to CASSQPGGDNEKLFF.

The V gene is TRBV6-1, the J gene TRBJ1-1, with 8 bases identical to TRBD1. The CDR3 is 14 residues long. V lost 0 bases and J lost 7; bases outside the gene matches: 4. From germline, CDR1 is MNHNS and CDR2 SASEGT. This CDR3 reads CASSEAWTGSEAFF. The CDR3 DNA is TGTGCCAGCAGTGAAGCCTGGACAGGGAGTGAAGCTTTCTTT.